This is a list of T cell receptor beta chains from one sample in a study of blood T cell repertoires in COVID-19. Only in-frame clones appear in the TCRdb table, and some are missing; sequencing was by immunoSEQ multiplex PCR. The data contain more than 400,000 clones, about 85% of them seen just once; the ten biggest clones take up about 0.65%. Sequencing was performed on PBMCs or T cells enriched from blood (not recorded which). These receptors came from a woman aged 18-29 years who had recovered from COVID-19. Both conserved end residues are part of each CDR3. The D gene is left open where the match is weak. Only part of the rows carry a size: once, few, many, or a class if the clone is expanded.

abundance,j_gene,v_gene,d_gene,CDR3nt,CDR3aa
NA,TRBJ1-1,TRBV18,TRBD1,TGTGCCAGCTCACCGACGGGACAGGGGAACACTGAAGCTTTCTTT,CASSPTGQGNTEAFF
NA,TRBJ1-1,TRBV11-2,NA,TGTGCCAGCAGCTCGACAGCCATGAACACTGAAGCTTTCTTT,CASSSTAMNTEAFF
NA,TRBJ1-1,TRBV3-1/TRBV3-2,NA,TGTGCCAGCAGCCGTCATTACCGGGATCAGAACACTGAAGCTTTCTTT,CASSRHYRDQNTEAFF
NA,TRBJ1-2,TRBV19,NA,TGTGCCAGTAGTCTTCAGGGTATGAGCGCTGTTGGCTACACCTTC,CASSLQGMSAVGYTF
many,TRBJ1-2,TRBV5-5,NA,TGTGCCAGCAGCTTGGTAACTACAAACTATGGCTACACCTTC,CASSLVTTNYGYTF
NA,TRBJ2-7,TRBV7-9,TRBD1,TGTGCCAGCAGCTTAGGGACAGGGTTTCATGTTAAGCAGTACTTC,CASSLGTGFHVKQYF
NA,TRBJ2-2,TRBV12-3/TRBV12-4,NA,TGTGCCAGCAGTTTAGGAGGGACCGGGGAGCTGTTTTTT,CASSLGGTGELFF
NA,TRBJ2-1,TRBV11-3,NA,TGTGCCAGCAGCTTAGATGCCCGGTACAATGAGCAGTTCTTC,CASSLDARYNEQFF
NA,TRBJ1-5,TRBV13,NA,TGTGCCAGCAGTCGAGGGAAGGATCAGCCCCAGCATTTT,CASSRGKDQPQHF
NA,TRBJ2-3,TRBV15,TRBD2,TGTGCCACCAGCAGCACTCGTAGCGGGGCAGATACGCAGTATTTT,CATSSTRSGADTQYF
NA,TRBJ1-3,TRBV21-1,NA,TGTGCCAGCAGCAAAGGGGGAGACAGGGATGATTCTGGAAACACCATATATTTT,CASSKGGDRDDSGNTIYF
medium-sized,TRBJ2-2,TRBV25-1,NA,TGTGCCAGCAGTAGCGGGCCTATGAGGGAGCTGTTTTTT,CASSSGPMRELFF
NA,TRBJ2-5,TRBV5-1,TRBD2,TGCGCCAGCACGACTAGCGGGGTAGGAGAGACCCAGTACTTC,CASTTSGVGETQYF
few,TRBJ2-7,TRBV2,TRBD1,TGTGCCAGCAGAGTGGGGGCAGGGGGTTGGTACGAGCAGTACTTC,CASRVGAGGWYEQYF
NA,TRBJ1-2,TRBV6-5,NA,TGTGCCAGCAGTCTATCAGCGGGCAGGGTTGATGGCTACACCTTC,CASSLSAGRVDGYTF
NA,TRBJ2-2,TRBV5-1,TRBD2,TGCGCCAGCAGAACCCTTAGCGGGGGGGCCACCGGGGAGCTGTTTTTT,CASRTLSGGATGELFF
NA,TRBJ2-7,TRBV5-4,NA,TGTGCCAGCAGCTTGAACAGGGCTCCCTACGAGCAGTACTTC,CASSLNRAPYEQYF
once,TRBJ1-1,TRBV5-4,NA,TGTGCCAGCAGCAGAGAGTTCATCTCGAACACTGAAGCTTTCTTT,CASSREFISNTEAFF
NA,TRBJ1-1,TRBV6-6,TRBD1,TGTGCCAGCAGCCAGGAATTAACAGGGGGTGTTGAAGCTTTCTTT,CASSQELTGGVEAFF
NA,TRBJ1-5,TRBV30,NA,TGTGCCTGGGCGGGGGGGATTAATCAGCCCCAGCATTTT,CAWAGGINQPQHF
NA,TRBJ2-7,TRBV5-1,TRBD2,TGCGCCAGCAGGGCACCGGGACTAGGTTTCTACGAGCAGTACTTC,CASRAPGLGFYEQYF
NA,TRBJ2-1,TRBV11-2,TRBD1,TGTGCCAGCAGCCTCACAGGGGTAAGGTCCTACAATGAGCAGTTCTTC,CASSLTGVRSYNEQFF